This T cell receptor beta chain was documented in a study of blood T cell repertoires in COVID-19. Study overall: COVID-19 samples from acute and convalescent phases originated in the United States, Italy and Spain. PBMCs, B-cell-depleted T cells, or T cells provided the cDNA or gDNA that made up the material.

It was during active infection that Seattle patients were enrolled and then longitudinally followed. The table came from immunoSEQ multiplex PCR; TCRdb's copy has only in-frame clones and leaves some out. The repertoire holds about 68,000 clones, less than 95% seen once, with approximately 0.49% in the top ten. The CDR3 is 13 residues long. The V and J ends lost 1 base and 4 bases respectively, with 10 bases between them. In germline, CDR1 is GTSNPN, CDR2 SVGIG (reference sequence). This TCR was sampled from a man between 50 and 59 years old with COVID-19, enrolled during active disease. Sequenced: peripheral blood. The chain uses TRBV30 and TRBJ1-2; the D is unclear. Here the CDR3 DNA reads TGTGCCTGGAGTGAAGAAACAGCCTATGGCTACACCTTC. Its protein product is CAWSEETAYGYTF.